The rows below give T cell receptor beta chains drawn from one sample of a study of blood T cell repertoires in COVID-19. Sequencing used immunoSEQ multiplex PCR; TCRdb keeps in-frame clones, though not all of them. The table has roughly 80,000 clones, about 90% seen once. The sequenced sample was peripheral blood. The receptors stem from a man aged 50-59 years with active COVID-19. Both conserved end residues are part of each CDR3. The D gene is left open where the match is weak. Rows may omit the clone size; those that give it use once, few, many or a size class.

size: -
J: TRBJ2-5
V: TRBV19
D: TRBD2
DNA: TGTGCCAGTAGCCTCGGGGGGGGCGGGTTCGACGCGGCCCAGTACTTC
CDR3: CASSLGGGGFDAAQYF

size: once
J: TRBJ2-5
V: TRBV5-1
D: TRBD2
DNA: TGCGCCAGCAGTTTCCTAGCGGGAGGAACTGAGGAGACCCAGTACTTC
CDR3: CASSFLAGGTEETQYF

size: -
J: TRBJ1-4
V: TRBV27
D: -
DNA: TGTGCCAGCAGGAAAGCCTTCACTAATGAAAAACTGTTTTTT
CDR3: CASRKAFTNEKLFF

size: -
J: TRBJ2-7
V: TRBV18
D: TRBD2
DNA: TGTGCCAGCTCACAAAACCACATCCTCCCCTTGGGGACTAGCGGGAGGAGGGGCTCCTACGAGCAGTACTTC
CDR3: CASSQNHILPLGTSGRRGSYEQYF

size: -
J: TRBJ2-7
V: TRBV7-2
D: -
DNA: TGTGCCAGCAGCTCGGGGCCAGGGGGAGGAATTTACGAGCAGTACTTC
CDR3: CASSSGPGGGIYEQYF

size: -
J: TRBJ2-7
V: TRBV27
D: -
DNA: TGTGCCAGCAGTTTAACAAGTATTAGAGGCGACGAGCAGTACTTC
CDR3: CASSLTSIRGDEQYF

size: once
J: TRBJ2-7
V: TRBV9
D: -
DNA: TGTGCCAGCAGCTTCAACAACTACGAGCAGTACTTC
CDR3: CASSFNNYEQYF

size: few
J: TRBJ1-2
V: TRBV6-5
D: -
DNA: TGTGCCAGCAGTTACTCGAACGGGTATGGCTACACCTTC
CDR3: CASSYSNGYGYTF

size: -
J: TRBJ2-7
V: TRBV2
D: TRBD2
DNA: TGTGCCAGCAGAGGAACTTATAGCGGGGCTCCTTTCCCCGAGCAGTACTTC
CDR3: CASRGTYSGAPFPEQYF

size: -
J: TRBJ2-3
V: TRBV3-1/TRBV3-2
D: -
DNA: TGTGCCAGCAGCCAAGAGACTCCCCCTAGCACAGATACGCAGTATTTT
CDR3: CASSQETPPSTDTQYF

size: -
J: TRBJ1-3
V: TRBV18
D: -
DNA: TGTGCCAGCTCATATGGAAACACCATATATTTT
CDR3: CASSYGNTIYF

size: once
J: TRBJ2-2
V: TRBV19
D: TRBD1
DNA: TGTGCCAGTAGTATAGATGGCAGGGGGCTTACCGGGGAGCTGTTTTTT
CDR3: CASSIDGRGLTGELFF

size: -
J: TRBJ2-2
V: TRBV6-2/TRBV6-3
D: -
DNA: TGTGCCAGCAGCCCCTCCGACACCGGGGAGCTGTTTTTT
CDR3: CASSPSDTGELFF

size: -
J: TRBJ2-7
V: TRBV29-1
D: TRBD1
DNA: TGCAGCATTAGACAGGGGGCCTACGAGCAGTACTTC
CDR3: CSIRQGAYEQYF

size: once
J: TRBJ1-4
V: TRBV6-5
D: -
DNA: TGTGCCAGCAGGAGGACTACTAATGAAAAACTGTTTTTT
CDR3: CASRRTTNEKLFF

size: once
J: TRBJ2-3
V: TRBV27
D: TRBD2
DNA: TGTGCCAGCAGTCCCGAAGCGGGACGTGTTGCAGATACGCAGTATTTT
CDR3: CASSPEAGRVADTQYF

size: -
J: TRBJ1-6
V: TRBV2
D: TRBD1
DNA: TGTGCCAGCAGTCCGGACAGGGGGCAAAATTCACCCCTCCACTTT
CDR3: CASSPDRGQNSPLHF

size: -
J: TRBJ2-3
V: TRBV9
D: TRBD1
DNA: TGTGCCAGCACCGGGACAGGGGGCACAGATACGCAGTATTTT
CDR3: CASTGTGGTDTQYF

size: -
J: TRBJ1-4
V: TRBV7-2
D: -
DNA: TGTGCCAGCAGCTTAGATTCGGGAACTAATGAAAAACTGTTTTTT
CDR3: CASSLDSGTNEKLFF

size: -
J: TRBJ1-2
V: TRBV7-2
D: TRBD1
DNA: TGTGCCAGCAGCTTCCCCGACAGGGTTCGTGGCTACACCTTC
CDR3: CASSFPDRVRGYTF

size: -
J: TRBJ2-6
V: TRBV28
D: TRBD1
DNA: TGTGCCAGCAGAAGAACAGGGGCAGGGGCCAACGTCCTGACTTTC
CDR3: CASRRTGAGANVLTF

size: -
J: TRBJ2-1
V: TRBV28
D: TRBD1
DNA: TGTGCCAGCATCTCAGGGGGCGATGAGCAGTTCTTC
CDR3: CASISGGDEQFF

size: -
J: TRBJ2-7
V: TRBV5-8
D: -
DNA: TGTGCCAGCAGCTTGGCCGGGACACGACCGGGCGAGCAGTACTTC
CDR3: CASSLAGTRPGEQYF

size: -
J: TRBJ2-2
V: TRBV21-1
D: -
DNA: TGTGCCAGCAGCCACATGGGGAGCACCGGGGAGCTGTTTTTT
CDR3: CASSHMGSTGELFF

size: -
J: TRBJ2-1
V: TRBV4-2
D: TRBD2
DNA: TGTGCCAGCAGTCACGGCGGGGGGGAACAGTTCTTC
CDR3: CASSHGGGEQFF

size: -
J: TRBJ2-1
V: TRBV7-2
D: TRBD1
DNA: TGTGCCAGCAGCTTGTTATGGACAGGGGGCCTTTCCTACAATGAGCAGTTCTTC
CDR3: CASSLLWTGGLSYNEQFF

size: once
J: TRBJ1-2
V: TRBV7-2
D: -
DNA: TGTGCCAGCAGCTTGGCACAGGTGATTACTAACTATGGCTACACCTTC
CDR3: CASSLAQVITNYGYTF

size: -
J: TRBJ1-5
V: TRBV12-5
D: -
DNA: TGTGCTAGTATCCTGGGGAGTCAGCCCCAGCATTTT
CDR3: CASILGSQPQHF

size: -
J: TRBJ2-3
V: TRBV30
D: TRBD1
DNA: TGTGCCTTCGGGACAGGGATTGTGTCCCTCACAGATACGCAGTATTTT
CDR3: CAFGTGIVSLTDTQYF

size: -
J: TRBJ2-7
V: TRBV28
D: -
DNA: TGTGCCAGCAGAACAGGGCCGGTAGGATCATCCGAGCAGTACTTC
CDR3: CASRTGPVGSSEQYF

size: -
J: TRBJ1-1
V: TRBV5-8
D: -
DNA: TGTGCCAGCAGTTTCACAGCGAACACTGAAGCTTTCTTT
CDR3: CASSFTANTEAFF

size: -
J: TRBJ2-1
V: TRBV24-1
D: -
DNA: TGTGCCACCAGTGATTGGGGGCGGGGGCAAAACGACAATGAGCAGTTCTTC
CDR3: CATSDWGRGQNDNEQFF

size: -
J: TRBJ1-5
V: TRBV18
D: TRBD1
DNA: TGTGCCAGCTCACCGGACAGGGATATTCAGCCCCAGCATTTT
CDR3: CASSPDRDIQPQHF

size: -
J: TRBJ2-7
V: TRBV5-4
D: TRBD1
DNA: TGTGCCAGCAGCTTAGACAGGGAGTTTCAGTACTTC
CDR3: CASSLDREFQYF

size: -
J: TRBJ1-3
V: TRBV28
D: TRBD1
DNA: TGTGCCAGCAGTTTTCGACAGGGACCCTCGGGAAACACCATATATTTT
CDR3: CASSFRQGPSGNTIYF

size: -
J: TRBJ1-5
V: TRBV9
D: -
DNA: TGTGCCAGCACCTTTATCTGCTATAGCAATCAGCCCCAGCATTTT
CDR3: CASTFICYSNQPQHF

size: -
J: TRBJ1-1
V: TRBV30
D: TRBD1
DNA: TGTGCCTGGAGGCTAAACCTTGGACAGGGTGGAACTGAAGCTTTCTTT
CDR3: CAWRLNLGQGGTEAFF

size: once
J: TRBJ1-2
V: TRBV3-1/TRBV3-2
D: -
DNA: TGTGCCAGCAGCCAAGCGACAACCTCCTTTCCGTATGGCTACACCTTC
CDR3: CASSQATTSFPYGYTF

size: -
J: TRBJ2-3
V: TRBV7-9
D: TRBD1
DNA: TGTGCCAGCAGCTCTCTACAGGGGGTGGCTGCAGATACGCAGTATTTT
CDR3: CASSSLQGVAADTQYF

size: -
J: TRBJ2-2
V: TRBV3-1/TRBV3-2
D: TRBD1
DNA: TGTGCCAGCAGACCCAGGGGGCGCGACACCGGGGAGCTGTTTTTT
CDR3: CASRPRGRDTGELFF

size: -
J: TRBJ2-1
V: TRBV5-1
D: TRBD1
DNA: TGCGCCAGCAGCAAGGCTGGGACAGGGGGCCACAATGAGCAGTTCTTC
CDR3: CASSKAGTGGHNEQFF

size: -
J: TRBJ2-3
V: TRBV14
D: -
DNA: TGTGCCAGCAGCCAAGCTGGCTGGTGGGATACGCAGTATTTT
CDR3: CASSQAGWWDTQYF

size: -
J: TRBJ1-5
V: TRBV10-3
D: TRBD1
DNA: TGTGCCATCAGTGAGTTGACAGGGAGTAAGCCCCAGCATTTT
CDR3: CAISELTGSKPQHF

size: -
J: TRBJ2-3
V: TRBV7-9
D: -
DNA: TGTGCCAGCAGCTTAGCGCTGGCCCCCTCCACAGATACGCAGTATTTT
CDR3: CASSLALAPSTDTQYF